The 16 T cell receptor beta chains given below trace back to one sample, sequenced in a study of breast tumors, draining lymph nodes, adjacent tissues. Samples came from axillary lymph nodes draining the breast cancer. TCRdb re-called the multiplex PCR reads through MiXCR, storing one row per CDR3 protein. The repertoire consists of around 140,000 distinct CDR3 sequences, with 20% to 25% occurring once and the leading ten covering roughly 2.6%. Specimen: axillary lymph node tissue. The receptor source for this set is a female donor with breast cancer. Some clones in this sample may be carry-over from other donors' samples.

Notes on this clonotype: No conserved phenylalanine or tryptophan is present at the end of the CDR3, so a read error is the likely explanation. The J gene is TRBJ1-5, the V gene TRBV4-1, with unresolved D. Trimming left V 0 bases short and J 9 bases short, with 12 bases between. The germline gives CDR1 MGHRA, CDR2 YSYEKL. The CDR3 is 14 residues long. The CDR3 bases are TGCGCCAGCAGCCAAGACCCAGGACCGGGGCCCCAGCATCCT. This translates into CASSQDPGPGPQHP.

This clonotype was observed many times. The chain is built from TRBV6-1 and TRBJ1-4; 7 bases align to TRBD1. The CDR3 consists of 13 residues. V shed 8 bases, J shed 8 bases, and the junction held 8 bases outside the gene matches. Germline CDR1 MNHNS, CDR2 SASEGT. This CDR3 is CASRRGLVEKLFF. The CDR3, as DNA: TGTGCCAGCCGAAGGGGGCTTGTGGAAAAACTGTTTTTT.

J is TRBJ1-2 and V is TRBV18; 9 bases match TRBD1. With V trimmed by 4 bases and J by 4 bases, 4 bases remained unmatched. The CDR3 sequence is 14 residues long. CDR1 is KGHSH, CDR2 LQKENI, per germline. The CDR3: CASSRTGGGYGYTF. The CDR3 DNA sequence: TGTGCCAGCTCACGTACAGGGGGCGGCTATGGCTACACCTTC.

This clonotype has a count of ten or more. The chain employs TRBV10-3 and TRBJ2-3; D may be TRBD2 (6 bases). V lost 9 bases to trimming and J lost 0 bases, with 10 bases between them. Germline CDR1 is ENHRY and CDR2 is SYGVKD. The length of the CDR3 is 13 residues. For the CDR3, the DNA is TGTGCCATAGCGGGTTTTAGCACAGATACGCAGTATTTT. Translated: CAIAGFSTDTQYF.

The chain couples TRBV28 to TRBJ2-1; TRBD2 is a possible D gene (6 bases). V was trimmed by 6 bases and J by 1 base, leaving 16 bases between them. The CDR3 is made up of 16 amino acids. Germline values: CDR1 MDHEN, CDR2 SYDVKM. Written as DNA, the CDR3 is TGTGCCAGCAGCACTAGAGGGAGCGGGTCCTACAATGAGCAGTTCTTC. Its translation: CASSTRGSGSYNEQFF. Full variable domain (outside the CDR3, taken from reference TRBV28 and TRBJ2-1): DVKVTQSSRYLVKRTGEKVFLECVQDMDHENMFWYRQDPGLGLRLIYFSYDVKMKEKGDIPEGYSVSREKKERFSLILESASTNQTSMYLCASSTRGSGSYNEQFFGPGTRLTVL.

This clonotype appeared many times. This chain uses TRBV20-1 with TRBJ2-7; D is possibly TRBD2 (5 bases). The CDR3 is 13 residues long. V dropped 1 base and J dropped 6 bases, with 13 bases sitting between them. Germline V gene data show CDR1 as DFQATT and CDR2 as SNEGSKA (reference sequence). CDR3 sequence: CSARVGSLGEQYF. CDR3 coding DNA: TGCAGTGCTAGAGTAGGGAGTTTGGGCGAGCAGTACTTC.

This clonotype was counted many times. The chain carries TRBV4-3 and TRBJ2-5, with 8 positions matching TRBD2. V was pared by 1 base and J by 0 bases, with 1 base of the junction left unmatched. Germline V gene lookup returns CDR1 LGHNA and CDR2 YSLEER. This CDR3 is built from 15 residues. The CDR3 loop reads CASSQGSGDQETQYF. CDR3 nucleotides: TGCGCCAGCAGCCAAGGTAGCGGGGACCAAGAGACCCAGTACTTC.

A note on this clonotype: A much larger clone lies one base from this, so it may be a read error. The genes are TRBV10-2 and TRBJ2-2, with a weak D call TRBD2 (5 bases). Germline assignment: CDR1 WSHSY and CDR2 SAAADI. The CDR3 runs 12 residues. The CDR3 sequence: CASSEHTGELLF. As DNA, the CDR3 is TGCGCCAGCAGTGAGCACACCGGGGAGCTGCTTTTT.

This clonotype has a count of ten or more. One end of the junction does not line up with germline, which may come from a read error. This sequence joins TRBV5-1 and TRBJ2-1; no firm D call. The germline gives CDR1 SGHRS, CDR2 YFSETQ. The CDR3 runs 12 residues. CDR3 loop: CASSEPVGRPHF. The CDR3 nucleotides are TGCGCCAGCAGCGAACCCGTCGGACGTCCCCACTTC. Based on the CDR3 plus reference TRBV5-1 and TRBJ2-1, the full variable domain is KAGVTQTPRYLIKTRGQQVTLSCSPISGHRSVSWYQQTPGQGLQFLFEYFSETQRNKGNFPGRFSGRQFSNSRSEMNVSTLELGDSALYLCASSEPVGRPHFGPGTRLTVL.

This sequence joins TRBV28 and TRBJ2-5; 7 bases match TRBD1. In germline, CDR1 is MDHEN, CDR2 SYDVKM. Trimming removed 5 bases from V and 4 bases from J; junction bases left unmatched: 7. The CDR3 is 14 amino acids. CDR3 DNA sequence: TGTGCCAGCAGTACCACACGACAGGGAGAGACCCAGTACTTC. Translation gives CASSTTRQGETQYF.

This clonotype showed up many times. The chain employs TRBV12-3 or TRBV12-4 and TRBJ2-1; TRBD2 might be the D (5 bases). V was trimmed by 3 bases and J by 4 bases, leaving 10 bases between them. There are 14 residues in the CDR3. CDR3 loop: CASSLAPGYNEQFF. CDR3 in DNA: TGTGCCAGCAGTTTGGCCCCGGGATACAATGAGCAGTTCTTC.

This clonotype came up many times. The J gene is TRBJ1-5, the V gene TRBV20-1; D perhaps matches TRBD1 (6 bases). The V end lost 3 bases, the J end lost 7 bases, and 16 bases lay between the germline ends. CDR3 length equals 14 residues. Per germline, CDR1 DFQATT and CDR2 SNEGSKA (reference sequence). The CDR3 DNA reads TGCAGTGCTAGTAGGGGGGCGTTTGGCCAGCCCCAGCATTTT. It encodes CSASRGAFGQPQHF.

As regards this clonotype: This may be a read error, as it is one base from a much larger clone. Lacking the conserved final phenylalanine or tryptophan, this CDR3 likely reflects a read error. This chain uses TRBV29-1 with TRBJ2-5, with D possibly being TRBD1 or TRBD2 (7 bases each). Germline V gene sequence: CDR1 SQVTM, CDR2 ANQGSEA. The germline V and J ends were trimmed by 6 bases and 5 bases, with 22 bases remaining between them. The length of the CDR3 is 15 residues. The CDR3 region is CSVRQGGGKVETQYS. The DNA of the CDR3 is TGCAGCGTCCGACAGGGAGGGGGTAAAGTGGAGACCCAGTACTCC.

Many counts were recorded for this clonotype. This rearrangement joins TRBV5-1 to TRBJ2-1; 13 bases are shared with TRBD2. The CDR3 has 15 amino acids. The V gene end was trimmed by 10 bases and the J gene end by 0 bases; junction bases not matched to a gene: 4. Per germline, CDR1 SGHRS and CDR2 YFSETQ. CDR3 sequence reads: CASRTSGSSYNEQFF. The CDR3 DNA reads TGCGCCTCAAGGACTAGCGGGAGCTCCTACAATGAGCAGTTCTTC.

At least ten counts were recorded for this clonotype. The rearrangement joins TRBV25-1 to TRBJ1-2; 8 bases fit TRBD1. With V trimmed by 6 bases and J by 5 bases, 5 bases remained unmatched. This CDR3 region has 13 residues. Germline CDR1 reads MGHDK; CDR2 reads SYGVNS. The CDR3 is CASRPTGAYGYTF. The CDR3 DNA reads as TGTGCCAGCAGACCGACAGGGGCTTATGGCTACACCTTC.

This clonotype was counted many times. This chain joins TRBV6-5 and TRBJ2-7; TRBD1 agrees at 9 bases. The CDR3 extends over 15 amino acids. The V and J ends lost 0 bases and 0 bases, in that order; junction bases with no gene match: 0. Germline CDR1 MNHEY, CDR2 SVGAGI. In DNA, the CDR3 is TGTGCCAGCAGTTACTCGGGACAGGGCTCCTACGAGCAGTACTTC. Amino acids: CASSYSGQGSYEQYF.